The 6 T cell receptor beta chains listed next were all sequenced from one sample in a study of cytomegalovirus exposure and HLA in healthy donors. The PCR contained 60 Vbeta and 13 Jbeta primers. The repertoire was sequenced with immunoSEQ multiplex PCR; TCRdb's copy has only in-frame clones and lacks some. The sample shows roughly 140,000 clones, 65% to 90% of them seen only once. The sequenced sample consisted of PBMCs. These receptor sequences come from a woman between 50 and 59 years old in good health and CMV-seropositive.

The rearrangement uses TRBV5-1 and TRBJ2-6; the match to TRBD1 covers 7 bases. The CDR3 has 16 residues. Germline V CDR1 and CDR2: SGHRS, YFSETQ. Trimming took 4 bases from V and 2 from J; bases not matched to a gene: 6. The CDR3 bases are TGCGCCAGCAGCCCTCCCGACAGGGCTGGGGCCAACGTCCTGACTTTC. It encodes CASSPPDRAGANVLTF. The full variable domain, with the rest looked up from reference TRBV5-1 and TRBJ2-6, is KAGVTQTPRYLIKTRGQQVTLSCSPISGHRSVSWYQQTPGQGLQFLFEYFSETQRNKGNFPGRFSGRQFSNSRSEMNVSTLELGDSALYLCASSPPDRAGANVLTFGAGSRLTVL.

The chain couples TRBV7-3 to TRBJ2-1; D unclear. This CDR3 spans 13 amino acids. Trimming removed 3 bases at V and 6 bases at J, with 9 bases between. CDR1 is SGHTA and CDR2 is FQGTGA in the germline V gene. CDR3 DNA: TGTGCCAGCAGCTTGTCAGGTTTCAATGAGCAGTTCTTC. It translates to CASSLSGFNEQFF.

The genes are TRBV7-8 and TRBJ2-1; the D gene is possibly TRBD2 (6 bases). Trimming shortened V by 1 base and J by 8 bases, and 24 bases separated the two germline ends. This CDR3 contains 18 residues. The germline CDR1 and CDR2 sequences are SGHVS and FQNEAQ. CDR3 coding DNA: TGTGCCAGCAGCTTAGTCTCTCGGCTATTTGGGGGGTCGGATGAGCAGTTCTTC. It specifies CASSLVSRLFGGSDEQFF.

This chain uses TRBV9 with TRBJ2-3; perhaps TRBD1 as D (6 bases). Germline-derived CDR1 and CDR2 are SGDLS and YYNGEE. This CDR3 is built from 16 residues. V dropped 1 base and J dropped 1 base, with 13 bases sitting between them. CDR3 amino acids: CASSVRKGDGTDTQYF. CDR3 DNA: TGTGCCAGCAGCGTACGGAAGGGGGACGGCACAGATACGCAGTATTTT.

This clone has just a few counts. The chain uses TRBV5-6 and TRBJ1-1; 9 bases match TRBD1. Germline V CDR1 and CDR2: SGHDT, YYEEEE. The V and J ends lost 2 bases and 10 bases, in that order; junction bases with no gene match: 15. The CDR3 runs 16 residues. CDR3 bases: TGTGCCAGCAGCTTCGAACCGGGACAGGGACTTAGCGGAGCTTTCTTT. This codes for CASSFEPGQGLSGAFF.

J is TRBJ1-2 and V is TRBV19, with D possibly matching TRBD1 (5 bases). Germline V gene lookup returns CDR1 LNHDA and CDR2 SQIVND (reference sequence). The V end lost 6 bases, the J end lost 4 bases, and 9 bases lay between the germline ends. CDR3 size: 12 residues. CDR3 bases: TGTGCCAGTAGCCCAGGGATCTATGGCTACACCTTC. Protein product: CASSPGIYGYTF.